A selection of T cell receptor beta chains follows, all from one sample in a study of blood T cell repertoires in COVID-19. Clones were read by immunoSEQ multiplex PCR, and TCRdb kept only the in-frame ones, dropping some. The repertoire consists of some 31,000 clones, with approximately 80% occurring once and the leading ten covering around 7%. The sample comprised peripheral blood. The receptor set was obtained from a woman in her sixties with acute or convalescent COVID-19. CDR3s include the opening cysteine and the closing phenylalanine or tryptophan. Fields, in order: CDR3 DNA, CDR3 protein, clone size, D gene, J gene, V gene. D genes are given only for firm matches. Clone size is shown for a subset of rows, as once, few, many or a class of expanded clone.

TGTGCCAGCAGTGCACAGGGGAATCAGCCCCAGCATTTT,CASSAQGNQPQHF,few,TRBD1,TRBJ1-5,TRBV6-4
TGTGCCAGTAACCCGCAGGGGGCGAAAGGAAACACCATATATTTT,CASNPQGAKGNTIYF,NA,TRBD1,TRBJ1-3,TRBV28
TGTGCCAGCAGCCAAGATCTGGTTTCGGTGAATGAGCAGTTCTTC,CASSQDLVSVNEQFF,few,NA,TRBJ2-1,TRBV3-1/TRBV3-2
TGTGCCAGCCTACAGTCCTCCTACAATGAGCAGTTCTTC,CASLQSSYNEQFF,NA,NA,TRBJ2-1,TRBV7-8
TGTGCCAGCAGCTTAGCCGCTATCGCTAACTATGGCTACACCTTC,CASSLAAIANYGYTF,NA,NA,TRBJ1-2,TRBV7-9
TGTGCCAGCAGCTTGGCCGGAGACAGGGGGTATTACGAGCAGTACTTC,CASSLAGDRGYYEQYF,medium-sized,TRBD1,TRBJ2-7,TRBV5-6
TGTGCCAGCGCCAAGGGGACCGGGGAGCTGTTTTTT,CASAKGTGELFF,NA,NA,TRBJ2-2,TRBV3-1/TRBV3-2
TGTGCCAGCAGCTTGGAGGGGCACTCTGGAAACACCATATATTTT,CASSLEGHSGNTIYF,NA,NA,TRBJ1-3,TRBV5-4
TGTGCCAGCAGCCAGGGACCGGGACAGGGGAATGGCTACACCTTC,CASSQGPGQGNGYTF,NA,TRBD1,TRBJ1-2,TRBV3-1/TRBV3-2
TGTGCCTGGAGGAGGGTCCTGAGCTCTGGGGCCAACGTCCTGACTTTC,CAWRRVLSSGANVLTF,NA,NA,TRBJ2-6,TRBV30
TGTGCCAGCAGCCAAAGAGCGGGGGGGCGTCTTGAGACCCAGTACTTC,CASSQRAGGRLETQYF,once,TRBD2,TRBJ2-5,TRBV3-1/TRBV3-2
TGTGCCAGCAGCTCTCGGGAGGGTACCGCTAATGAAAAACTGTTTTTT,CASSSREGTANEKLFF,NA,NA,TRBJ1-4,TRBV5-5
TGTGCCAGCAGTGATCAAATAAATACAGGTTCTGGAAACACCATATATTTT,CASSDQINTGSGNTIYF,NA,NA,TRBJ1-3,TRBV6-1
TGTGCCAGTAGTTATGGTCAGGGGAACTATGGCTACACCTTC,CASSYGQGNYGYTF,NA,NA,TRBJ1-2,TRBV19
TGTGCCAGCAGCTCAGACAGGGTGTACACCGGGGAGCTGTTTTTT,CASSSDRVYTGELFF,few,TRBD1,TRBJ2-2,TRBV5-6
TGTGCCAGCAGCACCGGGGAGGGCTATGGCTACACCTTC,CASSTGEGYGYTF,NA,NA,TRBJ1-2,TRBV28
TGTGCCAGCAGTATTCCCGGGACTATCTACGAGCAGTACTTC,CASSIPGTIYEQYF,NA,TRBD2,TRBJ2-7,TRBV28
TGCGCCAGCAGCTCCGGACAGGGCACATATGGCTACACCTTC,CASSSGQGTYGYTF,once,TRBD1,TRBJ1-2,TRBV5-1
TGTGCCAGCAGCTTGGGTCCAGGGGGCATCGGCTACACCTTC,CASSLGPGGIGYTF,few,TRBD1,TRBJ1-2,TRBV11-1
TGTGCCAGCAGTTCCTCAGGACAGAATAATTCACCCCTCCACTTT,CASSSSGQNNSPLHF,NA,NA,TRBJ1-6,TRBV6-5
TGTGCCAGCAGCCAAGGGACAGGGGGGGACTACACCTTC,CASSQGTGGDYTF,NA,TRBD1,TRBJ1-2,TRBV3-1/TRBV3-2
TGCAGCGTTGCCGGGAGCTCCTACAATGAGCAGTTCTTC,CSVAGSSYNEQFF,NA,NA,TRBJ2-1,TRBV29-1
TGTGCCAGCAGCTTTCTAGCGGGCTACGGCGAGCAGTACTTC,CASSFLAGYGEQYF,NA,TRBD2,TRBJ2-7,TRBV11-2
TGTGCCAGCAGTCTGGGACTCCAAGAGACCCAGTACTTC,CASSLGLQETQYF,NA,NA,TRBJ2-5,TRBV27
TGTGCCAGCAGCCGCGGGGGAAACACAGATACGCAGTATTTT,CASSRGGNTDTQYF,few,TRBD2,TRBJ2-3,TRBV11-3
TGTGCCAGCAGCGTAGCGTCTACCCCAGGTGAAGCTTTCTTT,CASSVASTPGEAFF,NA,NA,TRBJ1-1,TRBV9
TGTGCCTGGAGTGTACTAGACGGCGAGCAGTTCTTC,CAWSVLDGEQFF,NA,NA,TRBJ2-1,TRBV30
TGTGCCAGCAGCGTAGAGGCTGGGTGGGGGACAGGGGGAGGGAACACTGAAGCTTTCTTT,CASSVEAGWGTGGGNTEAFF,NA,TRBD1,TRBJ1-1,TRBV9
TGTGCCAGCAGCCTTCTTTCAGGGGGATATGGCTACACCTTC,CASSLLSGGYGYTF,NA,TRBD1,TRBJ1-2,TRBV6-5
TGTGCCAGCAGTTACTCTGCAGGGATGAACACTGAAGCTTTCTTT,CASSYSAGMNTEAFF,NA,NA,TRBJ1-1,TRBV6-6
TGTGCCAGCAGCTTAACTAGCGGGGGGCCCCCCTACAATGAGCAGTTCTTC,CASSLTSGGPPYNEQFF,few,TRBD2,TRBJ2-1,TRBV7-9
TGTGCCAGCAGCCAATCTAGAGAGGGCCTCACTGAAGCTTTCTTT,CASSQSREGLTEAFF,NA,NA,TRBJ1-1,TRBV16
TGTGCCAGCAGTTTAGGGCCCACAGATACGCAGTATTTT,CASSLGPTDTQYF,NA,NA,TRBJ2-3,TRBV27
TGTGCCACCAGCAGAGAAGACAGTCGGATAAACACCATATATTTT,CATSREDSRINTIYF,NA,NA,TRBJ1-3,TRBV15